This T cell receptor (beta chain) originates from a study of cytomegalovirus exposure and HLA in healthy donors. Study-level information: Earlier findings included approximately 120 million unique TCR beta sequences obtained from about 179 million T cells. Study results and limitations: Many donors carried some public TCRs, although rarity characterized most TCR sequences. Reports indicated that the classifier achieved high specificity and sensitivity in diagnosing cytomegalovirus status.

The PCR made use of 60 Vbeta and 13 Jbeta primers. Sequenced by immunoSEQ multiplex PCR; TCRdb stores in-frame clones only, minus some. The table records about 160,000 clones, roughly 80% of them present only once. As concerns this clone: No antigen is known for it.

Germline loops: CDR1 SEHNR, CDR2 FQNEAQ (reference sequence). CDR3 length: 12 residues. The V end lost 5 bases, the J end lost 1 base, and 4 bases lay between the germline ends. The specimen sequenced was PBMCs. This TCR derives from a young woman in good health and CMV-seropositive. The chain links TRBV7-9 to TRBJ2-3; D ambiguous. CDR3 in amino acids: CASSQGTDTQYF. CDR3 coding DNA: TGTGCCAGCAGCCAGGGCACAGATACGCAGTATTTT.